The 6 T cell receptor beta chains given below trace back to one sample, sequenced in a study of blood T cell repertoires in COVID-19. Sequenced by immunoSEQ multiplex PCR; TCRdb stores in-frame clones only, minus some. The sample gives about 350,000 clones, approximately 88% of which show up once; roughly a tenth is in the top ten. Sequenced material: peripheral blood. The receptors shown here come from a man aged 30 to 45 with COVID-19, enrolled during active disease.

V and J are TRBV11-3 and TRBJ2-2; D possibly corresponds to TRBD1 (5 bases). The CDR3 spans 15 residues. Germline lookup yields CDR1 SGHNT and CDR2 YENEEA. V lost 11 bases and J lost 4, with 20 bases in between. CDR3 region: CAVTPQGWCTGELFF. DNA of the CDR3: TGTGCCGTCACCCCCCAGGGCTGGTGCACCGGGGAGCTGTTTTTT.

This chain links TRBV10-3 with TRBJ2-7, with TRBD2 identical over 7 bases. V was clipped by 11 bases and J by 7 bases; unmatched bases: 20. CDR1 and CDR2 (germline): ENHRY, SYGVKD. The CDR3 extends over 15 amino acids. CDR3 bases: TGTGCCCTAAGTGCATCGACGTGGGAGGGCTGGGAGCAGTACTTC. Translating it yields CALSASTWEGWEQYF.

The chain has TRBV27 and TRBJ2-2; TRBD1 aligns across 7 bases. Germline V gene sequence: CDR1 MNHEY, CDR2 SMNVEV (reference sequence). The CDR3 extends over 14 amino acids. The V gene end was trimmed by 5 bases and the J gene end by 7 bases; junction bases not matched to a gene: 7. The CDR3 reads CASSEQTGVGELFF. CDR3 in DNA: TGTGCCAGCAGTGAACAAACAGGGGTCGGGGAGCTGTTTTTT.

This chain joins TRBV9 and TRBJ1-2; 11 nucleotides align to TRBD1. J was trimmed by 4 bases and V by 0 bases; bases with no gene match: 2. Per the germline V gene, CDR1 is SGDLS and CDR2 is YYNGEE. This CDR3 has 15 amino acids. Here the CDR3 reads CASSVGTGGTYGYTF. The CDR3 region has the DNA TGTGCCAGCAGCGTAGGGACAGGGGGCACCTATGGCTACACCTTC.

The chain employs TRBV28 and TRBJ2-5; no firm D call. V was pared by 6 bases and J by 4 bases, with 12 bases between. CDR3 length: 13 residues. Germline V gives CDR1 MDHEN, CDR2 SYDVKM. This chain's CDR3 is CASSTGSIETQYF. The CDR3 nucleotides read TGTGCCAGCAGCACGGGTTCCATAGAGACCCAGTACTTC.

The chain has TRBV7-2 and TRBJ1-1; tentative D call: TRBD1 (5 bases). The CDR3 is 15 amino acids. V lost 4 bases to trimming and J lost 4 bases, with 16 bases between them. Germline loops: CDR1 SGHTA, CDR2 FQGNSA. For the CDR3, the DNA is TGTGCCAGCAGCTCGTCGGGACTCCCTTCCACTGAAGCTTTCTTT. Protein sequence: CASSSSGLPSTEAFF.